Listed here are 21 T cell receptor beta chains from one sample, sequenced in a study of OX40 agonist ivuxolimab in advanced cancers. Repertoires were generated with immunoSEQ multiplex PCR, while TCRdb's copy carries only in-frame clones and drops some. This table holds approximately 15,000 clones, over 90% found once. This sample comprised CD4+ or CD8+ T cells sorted from blood, obtained in a trial of the OX40 agonist ivuxolimab. The receptors were gathered from an adult with an advanced solid tumor such as melanoma, head and neck, liver or kidney cancer.

The V call is TRBV13, the J call TRBJ1-1; no clear D gene. Looked up from germline, CDR1 is PRHDT and CDR2 is FYEKMQ (reference sequence). The CDR3 length is 13 residues. V lost 5 bases and J lost 3, with 10 bases in between. CDR3 residues: CASSADGYTEAFF. The CDR3 DNA follows: TGTGCCAGCAGCGCGGACGGTTACACTGAAGCTTTCTTT.

The gene calls are TRBV13 and TRBJ2-7; D gene uncertain. This CDR3 is 12 amino acids long. The V and J ends lost 3 bases and 4 bases respectively, with 7 bases between them. Germline V gives CDR1 PRHDT, CDR2 FYEKMQ (reference sequence). This CDR3 reads CASSFHSYEQYF. In DNA, the CDR3 is TGTGCCAGCAGCTTCCACTCTTACGAGCAGTACTTC.

The chain carries TRBV7-2 and TRBJ1-1; 8 bases match TRBD1. CDR1 and CDR2 (germline): SGHTA, FQGNSA. CDR3 length equals 14 residues. V lost 4 bases, J lost 7 bases, and 8 bases stayed unmatched. Written as DNA, the CDR3 is TGTGCCAGCAGCTGGGGTTCCGGGACAGGTGAAGCTTTCTTT. Its protein product is CASSWGSGTGEAFF.

The chain links TRBV6-1 to TRBJ1-2; a possible D gene is TRBD1 (5 bases). Germline V gene sequence: CDR1 MNHNS, CDR2 SASEGT. The CDR3 has 17 residues. V lost 2 bases and J 5 bases, leaving 21 bases between the germline ends. CDR3 loop: CASSEFGWQGGSYGYTF. The CDR3 bases are TGTGCCAGCAGTGAATTCGGCTGGCAGGGAGGGAGTTATGGCTACACCTTC.

The rearrangement joins TRBV10-1 to TRBJ2-3, with 10 bases aligning to TRBD2. Germline trimming cut 4 bases from V and 6 bases from J; bases unmatched to any gene: 7. The CDR3 spans 15 residues. Looked up from germline, CDR1 is WNHNN and CDR2 is SYGVQD (reference sequence). The CDR3 region has the DNA TGCGCCAGCAGTGGGACTAGCGGAAGACCGGATACGCAGTATTTT. Residues: CASSGTSGRPDTQYF.

This clone was found once. This chain connects TRBV9 to TRBJ1-2, with D unclear. V was trimmed by 0 bases and J by 5 bases, leaving 8 bases between them. The CDR3 runs 13 residues. From germline, CDR1 is SGDLS and CDR2 YYNGEE. The CDR3 DNA is TGTGCCAGCAGCGTAGTAACTCGATATGGCTACACCTTC. Translating gives CASSVVTRYGYTF. The variable domain in full, completed from reference TRBV9 and TRBJ1-2, reads DSGVTQTPKHLITATGQRVTLRCSPRSGDLSVYWYQQSLDQGLQFLIQYYNGEERAKGNILERFSAQQFPDLHSELNLSSLELGDSALYFCASSVVTRYGYTFGSGTRLTVV.

The J gene is TRBJ2-5, the V gene TRBV4-3, with D possibly TRBD2 on 5 matching bases. Trimming pared 3 bases from V and 4 bases from J, leaving 15 bases between. From germline, CDR1 is LGHNA and CDR2 YSLEER. CDR3 length equals 15 residues. The CDR3 reads CASSHLFSESETQYF. The CDR3, as DNA: TGCGCCAGCAGCCACCTATTTAGCGAGTCAGAGACCCAGTACTTC.

The J gene is TRBJ2-2, the V gene TRBV29-1, with unresolved D. This CDR3 comprises 12 residues. V was clipped by 4 bases and J by 6 bases, with 9 bases between them. Germline-derived CDR1 and CDR2 are SQVTM and ANQGSEA. The DNA of the CDR3 is TGCAGCGTTGTACGCAGTTCCGGGGAGCTGTTTTTT. Translating it yields CSVVRSSGELFF.

The chain recombines TRBV12-5 with TRBJ2-7; D remains unclear. Germline CDR1 is LGHNT and CDR2 is FRNRAP. The CDR3 loop spans 12 amino acids. V dropped 1 base and J dropped 3 bases, with 4 bases sitting between them. CDR3 region: CASGLGNYEQYF. Here the CDR3 DNA reads TGTGCTAGTGGTTTGGGGAACTACGAGCAGTACTTC.

The rearrangement links TRBV28 to TRBJ1-2; a weak D match, TRBD1 (5 bases). The CDR3 loop spans 13 amino acids. Germline CDR1 reads MDHEN; CDR2 reads SYDVKM. The ends were cut back, 3 bases at V and 4 bases at J, with 9 bases in the middle. The CDR3 is CASSFDRPYGYTF. The CDR3 nucleotides are TGTGCCAGCAGTTTCGACAGACCCTATGGCTACACCTTC.

By frequency in the sample, this clone is medium-sized (0.01 to 0.1%). The chain carries TRBV7-8 and TRBJ2-7; D not resolved. CDR1 and CDR2 (germline): SGHVS, FQNEAQ. Deletions cut 7 bases from V and 7 bases from J, with 20 bases between. This CDR3 region has 14 residues. The CDR3 DNA reads TGTGCCAGCAACCCGACGGCCTGGTTAGGGGAGCAGTACTTC. Translating gives CASNPTAWLGEQYF.

Turning to this clone: One end of the junction fails to match germline, which may point to a read error. The genes are TRBV7-7 and TRBJ2-5, with a tentative D call TRBD1 (5 bases). This CDR3 has 14 amino acids. The germline CDR1 and CDR2 sequences are SSHAT and FNYEAQ (reference sequence). The CDR3 sequence is CASSVGWGQETQYF. CDR3 bases: TGTGCTAGCAGCGTAGGTTGGGGCCAGGAGACCCAGTACTTC.

The chain carries TRBV12-5 and TRBJ2-7, with 8 bases fitting TRBD1. V lost 6 bases, J lost 4 bases, and 8 bases stayed unmatched. The germline CDR1 and CDR2 sequences are LGHNT and FRNRAP. CDR3 length: 14 residues. DNA of the CDR3: TGTGCTAGTGGCCCCGGGACAGGTCTGTACGAGCAGTACTTC. Translated: CASGPGTGLYEQYF.

This clone was detected once. This chain links TRBV7-6 with TRBJ2-5, with TRBD1 identical over 7 bases. The CDR3 is 15 residues long. V shed 1 base, J shed 4 bases, and the junction held 6 bases outside the gene matches. Per the germline V gene, CDR1 is SGHVS and CDR2 is FNYEAQ. CDR3 protein: CASSLEQGNSETQYF. As DNA, the CDR3 is TGTGCCAGCAGCTTAGAACAGGGGAACTCAGAGACCCAGTACTTC.

In DNA, the CDR3 is TGTGCCAGCAGTGAATTGAGGGGGGCCGGCAATGAGCAGTTCTTC. Translated, it gives CASSELRGAGNEQFF. The chain couples TRBV2 to TRBJ2-1; D possibly uses TRBD1 or TRBD2 (6 bases each). With 2 bases removed from V and 6 bases from J, the gap between germline ends came to 14 bases. The CDR3 spans 15 residues. Germline V gene lookup returns CDR1 SNHLY and CDR2 FYNNEI. Full variable domain (remainder filled in from reference TRBV2 and TRBJ2-1): EPEVTQTPSHQVTQMGQEVILRCVPISNHLYFYWYRQILGQKVEFLVSFYNNEISEKSEIFDDQFSVERPDGSNFTLKIRSTKLEDSAMYFCASSELRGAGNEQFFGPGTRLTVL.

The chain has TRBV27 and TRBJ2-1; D is unresolved. Between the trimmed V and J ends, which lost 0 bases and 0 bases, there was a span of 9 bases. The CDR3 loop spans 16 amino acids. Looked up from germline, CDR1 is MNHEY and CDR2 is SMNVEV (reference sequence). CDR3 DNA: TGTGCCAGCAGTTTATCTTCTGGGTACTCCTACAATGAGCAGTTCTTC. It is translated as CASSLSSGYSYNEQFF.

V and J are TRBV30 and TRBJ2-2; D unresolved. The CDR3 totals 15 residues. Trimming removed 0 bases from V and 6 bases from J, with 14 bases in between. Germline V gene data show CDR1 as GTSNPN and CDR2 as SVGIG (reference sequence). The CDR3 here is CAWSVQWIVPGELFF. The CDR3 coding sequence is TGTGCCTGGAGTGTACAGTGGATAGTTCCCGGGGAGCTGTTTTTT.

This chain's CDR3 is CASSLKSSGVGTGELFF. The CDR3, as DNA: TGTGCCAGCAGCTTAAAGTCAAGCGGGGTCGGCACCGGGGAGCTGTTTTTT. V usage is TRBV13 and J usage is TRBJ2-2, with TRBD2 matching over 7 bases. Germline CDR1 reads PRHDT; CDR2 reads FYEKMQ (reference sequence). Trimming took 2 bases from V and 4 from J; bases not matched to a gene: 10. This CDR3 is built from 17 residues. Based on the CDR3 plus reference TRBV13 and TRBJ2-2, the full variable domain is AAGVIQSPRHLIKEKRETATLKCYPIPRHDTVYWYQQGPGQDPQFLISFYEKMQSDKGSIPDRFSAQQFSDYHSELNMSSLELGDSALYFCASSLKSSGVGTGELFFGEGSRLTVL.

A note on this clone: Within the sample, other DNA sequences also encode this same CDR3. The rearrangement links TRBV9 to TRBJ2-1; no reliable D call. The V and J ends lost 0 bases and 0 bases respectively, with 4 bases between them. The CDR3 spans 14 residues. From germline, CDR1 is SGDLS and CDR2 YYNGEE. CDR3 DNA sequence: TGTGCCAGCAGCGTAGTGAGCTCCTACAATGAGCAGTTCTTC. Its translation is CASSVVSSYNEQFF.

The rearrangement links TRBV7-3 to TRBJ2-3, with D perhaps matching TRBD1 (5 bases). From germline, CDR1 is SGHTA and CDR2 FQGTGA. V lost 5 bases and J lost 3, with 27 bases in between. The CDR3 sequence is 19 residues long. CDR3 protein: CASSPLPLRGQKGTDTQYF. CDR3 DNA: TGTGCCAGCAGCCCCCTTCCCCTTAGGGGCCAAAAGGGAACAGATACGCAGTATTTT. Combining the CDR3 with reference TRBV7-3 and TRBJ2-3 gives the whole variable domain GAGVSQTPSNKVTEKGKYVELRCDPISGHTALYWYRQSLGQGPEFLIYFQGTGAADDSGLPNDRFFAVRPEGSVSTLKIQRTERGDSAVYLCASSPLPLRGQKGTDTQYFGPGTRLTVL.

V usage is TRBV4-2 and J usage is TRBJ2-3, with TRBD2 matching over 13 bases. The V and J ends lost 6 bases and 5 bases, in that order; junction bases with no gene match: 8. Per germline, CDR1 LGHNA and CDR2 YNFKEQ. The CDR3 spans 16 residues. The DNA of the CDR3 is TGTGCCAGCAGGTTCGGACTAGCGGGGGCCGTAGATACGCAGTATTTT. Translated: CASRFGLAGAVDTQYF.